The 32 T cell receptor beta chains below were found in one sample sequenced in a study of blood T cell repertoires in COVID-19. Profiled with immunoSEQ multiplex PCR; TCRdb holds only in-frame clones, not every one. The data contain under 150,000 clones, about four fifths of them singletons. Specimen: peripheral blood. These receptors were taken from a man older than 75 with active or convalescent COVID-19.

The rearrangement links TRBV25-1 to TRBJ1-2; maybe TRBD1 (6 bases). The germline V and J ends were trimmed by 4 bases and 5 bases, with 14 bases remaining between them. Germline values: CDR1 MGHDK, CDR2 SYGVNS. The CDR3 extends over 14 amino acids. This chain's CDR3 is CASSVPGTPYGYTF. CDR3 DNA sequence: TGTGCCAGCAGTGTTCCCGGGACACCATATGGCTACACCTTC.

In nucleotides, the CDR3 is TGTGCCAGCAGCTTATTTGGGACTAGCGGGAACCAAGAGACCCAGTACTTC. As protein: CASSLFGTSGNQETQYF. V is TRBV11-2 and J is TRBJ2-5; the match to TRBD2 covers 13 bases. The V and J ends lost 2 bases and 0 bases, in that order; junction bases with no gene match: 3. Per germline, CDR1 SGHAT and CDR2 FQNNGV. The CDR3 runs 17 residues.

The gene calls are TRBV9 and TRBJ2-1, with 11 positions matching TRBD2. This CDR3 comprises 14 residues. Germline CDR1 and CDR2: SGDLS and YYNGEE. With V trimmed by 3 bases and J by 8 bases, 4 bases remained unmatched. CDR3: CASSAQLAGDEQFF. CDR3 DNA sequence: TGTGCCAGCAGCGCCCAACTAGCGGGAGATGAGCAGTTCTTC. Full variable domain (remainder filled in from reference TRBV9 and TRBJ2-1): DSGVTQTPKHLITATGQRVTLRCSPRSGDLSVYWYQQSLDQGLQFLIQYYNGEERAKGNILERFSAQQFPDLHSELNLSSLELGDSALYFCASSAQLAGDEQFFGPGTRLTVL.

This clone was recorded a few times. The chain carries TRBV29-1 and TRBJ2-7; TRBD2 matches at 9 bases. V was pared by 7 bases and J by 2 bases, with 6 bases of the junction left unmatched. The CDR3 loop spans 13 amino acids. Germline values: CDR1 SQVTM, CDR2 ANQGSEA. The DNA for the CDR3 is TGCAGCGCTGAGCCTAGCGGGACCTACGAGCAGTACTTC. It encodes CSAEPSGTYEQYF.

The chain couples TRBV5-1 to TRBJ1-1; no definite D call. This CDR3 has 14 residues. Looked up from germline, CDR1 is SGHRS and CDR2 is YFSETQ. V gave up 0 bases and J gave up 0 bases, with 6 bases separating them. The CDR3 loop reads CASSLARMNTEAFF. The CDR3 region has the DNA TGCGCCAGCAGCTTGGCCAGAATGAACACTGAAGCTTTCTTT.

The rearrangement links TRBV28 to TRBJ2-7; D is possibly TRBD1 (5 bases). Germline V gives CDR1 MDHEN, CDR2 SYDVKM. This CDR3 is built from 13 residues. Trimming took off 6 bases at V and 1 base at J, with 10 bases between the two ends. The CDR3 bases are TGTGCCAGCAGCCGAGACAGTTCCTACGAGCAGTACTTC. It yields the protein CASSRDSSYEQYF.

This clone was observed once. The chain has TRBV10-2 and TRBJ1-2; 7 nucleotides match TRBD1. J gave up 5 bases and V 2 bases, and 11 bases lay outside the gene matches. Per germline, CDR1 WSHSY and CDR2 SAAADI. This CDR3 comprises 16 residues. The DNA for the CDR3 is TGCGCCAGCAGTGAGGACAGGGTGGGTGACGGGTATGGCTACACCTTC. This encodes CASSEDRVGDGYGYTF.

V gene TRBV2 combines with J gene TRBJ1-2, with TRBD1 matching over 7 bases. CDR1 and CDR2 from the germline V gene are SNHLY and FYNNEI. The CDR3 spans 14 residues. V gave up 7 bases and J gave up 4 bases; unmatched junction bases: 9. The CDR3 spells CASTRTGVVYGYTF. CDR3 bases: TGTGCCAGCACGAGAACAGGGGTTGTCTATGGCTACACCTTC.

The chain is built from TRBV10-3 and TRBJ1-4; 8 bases agree with TRBD1. The CDR3 runs to 13 residues. Germline CDR1 and CDR2: ENHRY and SYGVKD. Trimming cost V 5 bases and J 6 bases; bases outside gene matches: 2. CDR3 loop: CAISLGQDEKLFF. CDR3 sequence (DNA): TGTGCCATCAGTTTGGGACAGGATGAAAAACTGTTTTTT.

The chain uses TRBV7-8 and TRBJ1-2; 8 bases are shared with TRBD1. CDR3 length: 14 amino acids. Per the germline V gene, CDR1 is SGHVS and CDR2 is FQNEAQ. Trimming cost V 5 bases and J 6 bases; bases outside gene matches: 8. DNA of the CDR3: TGTGCCAGCAGCCCCATGCAGGGGGCGGATGGCTACACCTTC. Its translation is CASSPMQGADGYTF.

V gene TRBV27 combines with J gene TRBJ2-7, with D perhaps TRBD1 (6 bases). CDR3 size: 14 residues. Trimming pared 6 bases from V and 2 bases from J, leaving 14 bases between. Per germline, CDR1 MNHEY and CDR2 SMNVEV (reference sequence). The CDR3 reads CASRRQAPPYEQYF. As DNA, the CDR3 is TGTGCCAGCAGAAGACAGGCACCCCCCTACGAGCAGTACTTC.

This chain joins TRBV18 and TRBJ2-2; maybe TRBD1 (5 bases). V was cut by 3 bases and J by 6 bases, with 11 bases left in between. Per germline, CDR1 KGHSH and CDR2 LQKENI. The CDR3 is made up of 14 amino acids. The CDR3 nucleotides read TGTGCCAGCTCACCTCAGGGCGGCGCCGGGGAGCTGTTTTTT. The encoded protein is CASSPQGGAGELFF.

The V and J genes are TRBV30 and TRBJ1-6, with unresolved D. Germline CDR1 GTSNPN, CDR2 SVGIG (reference sequence). The CDR3 totals 16 residues. Trimming removed 5 bases from V and 8 bases from J, with 22 bases in between. The CDR3 loop is CAWEPPVPARDSPLHF. The CDR3 DNA reads as TGTGCCTGGGAGCCCCCGGTCCCGGCTCGGGATTCACCCCTCCACTTT.

The J gene is TRBJ2-5, the V gene TRBV5-3; 7 nucleotides agree with TRBD2. TRBV5-3 is treated as an ORF (open reading frame) with a function not yet certain. The CDR3 contains 15 residues. The ends lost 2 bases at V and 5 bases at J; junction bases unmatched: 9. Here the CDR3 reads CARSLWRGRWETQYF. The DNA for the CDR3 is TGTGCCAGAAGCTTATGGCGGGGGAGATGGGAGACCCAGTACTTC.

The V and J genes are TRBV12-5 and TRBJ2-3; TRBD2 agrees at 10 bases. The CDR3 totals 16 residues. Germline assignment: CDR1 LGHNT and CDR2 FRNRAP. The ends lost 2 bases at V and 2 bases at J; junction bases unmatched: 4. The CDR3 reads CASGLYSGGHTDTQYF. DNA for the CDR3: TGTGCTAGTGGTTTGTATAGCGGGGGGCACACAGATACGCAGTATTTT.

V gene TRBV5-1 combines with J gene TRBJ1-2; TRBD1 is a possible D gene (6 bases). CDR1 is SGHRS, CDR2 YFSETQ, per germline. CDR3 length: 16 amino acids. V was clipped by 4 bases and J by 3 bases, with 19 bases between them. The CDR3 loop is CASSPGGQGLHYGYTF. In DNA, the CDR3 is TGCGCCAGCAGCCCGGGGGGGCAGGGACTTCACTATGGCTACACCTTC.

J is TRBJ1-1 and V is TRBV11-3, with TRBD1 as a possible D gene (5 bases). Germline CDR1 is SGHNT and CDR2 is YENEEA. Trimming shortened V by 2 bases and J by 2 bases, and 6 bases separated the two germline ends. The CDR3 sequence is 13 residues long. CDR3 sequence reads: CASSLQGNTEAFF. CDR3 bases: TGTGCCAGCAGCTTACAGGGTAACACTGAAGCTTTCTTT. Supplemented by reference TRBV11-3 and TRBJ1-1, the full variable domain reads EAGVVQSPRYKIIEKKQPVAFWCNPISGHNTLYWYLQNLGQGPELLIRYENEEAVDDSQLPKDRFSAERLKGVDSTLKIQPAELGDSAVYLCASSLQGNTEAFFGQGTRLTVV.

The chain links TRBV18 to TRBJ2-1; 15 positions match TRBD2. The CDR3 is 18 amino acids. Germline lookup yields CDR1 KGHSH and CDR2 LQKENI. With V trimmed by 0 bases and J by 2 bases, 2 bases remained unmatched. CDR3 DNA sequence: TGTGCCAGCTCACCACCGGGACTAGCGGGGGGCCCCTACAATGAGCAGTTCTTC. Translating gives CASSPPGLAGGPYNEQFF.

This clone was seen once. The V and J genes are TRBV9 and TRBJ2-3; 9 nucleotides line up with TRBD2. This CDR3 comprises 16 residues. Germline V gives CDR1 SGDLS, CDR2 YYNGEE. V was clipped by 4 bases and J by 2 bases; unmatched bases: 8. The CDR3 loop is CASSLSRGGFTDTQYF. The CDR3 DNA sequence: TGTGCCAGCAGCCTTTCGCGGGGGGGCTTCACAGATACGCAGTATTTT.

J is TRBJ2-7 and V is TRBV15; D might be TRBD2 (5 bases). The V gene lost 0 bases and the J gene lost 4 bases, with 13 bases spanning the gap. The germline gives CDR1 LNHNV, CDR2 YYDKDF (reference sequence). The CDR3 consists of 15 residues. In DNA, the CDR3 is TGTGCCACCAGCAGAGAGCCCGGCCGGGGATACGAGCAGTACTTC. Amino acids: CATSREPGRGYEQYF.

In DNA form, the CDR3 reads TGTGCCAGCAGCTTAGAGGCGACAGGGTGGAATTCACCCCTCCACTTT. Its translation: CASSLEATGWNSPLHF. The genes are TRBV7-6 and TRBJ1-6; 7 bases align to TRBD1. The CDR3 consists of 16 residues. The trim removed 1 base at V and 7 bases at J, leaving 7 bases unmatched. CDR1 and CDR2 from the germline V gene are SGHVS and FNYEAQ.

V usage is TRBV20-1 and J usage is TRBJ2-3, with a possible D match to TRBD1 (5 bases). The CDR3 extends over 11 amino acids. V was cut by 5 bases and J by 6 bases, with 9 bases left in between. Per germline, CDR1 DFQATT and CDR2 SNEGSKA (reference sequence). CDR3 residues: CSAPWGDTQYF. In DNA form, the CDR3 reads TGCAGTGCTCCGTGGGGCGATACGCAGTATTTT.

The rearrangement links TRBV5-8 to TRBJ1-5; D not certain. The CDR3 covers 15 residues. The V gene lost 0 bases and the J gene lost 7 bases, with 14 bases spanning the gap. Per the germline V gene, CDR1 is SGHTS and CDR2 is YDEGEE. The CDR3 reads CASSLEQAPGQPQHF. CDR3 coding DNA: TGTGCCAGCAGCTTGGAGCAGGCTCCAGGACAGCCCCAGCATTTT.

The V call is TRBV27, the J call TRBJ1-2; TRBD1 might be the D (6 bases). CDR1 is MNHEY and CDR2 is SMNVEV in the germline V gene (reference sequence). CDR3 size: 16 residues. V shed 6 bases and J shed 1 base, with 18 bases lying between them. CDR3: CASSPNLGGFNYGYTF. CDR3 bases: TGTGCCAGCAGCCCAAATTTAGGGGGTTTTAACTATGGCTACACCTTC.

The chain is built from TRBV13 and TRBJ1-6; 10 nucleotides agree with TRBD1. CDR3 length equals 16 residues. The J segment lost 2 bases and the V segment lost 5 bases, leaving 3 bases of the junction unmatched. Germline assignment: CDR1 PRHDT and CDR2 FYEKMQ (reference sequence). The CDR3 protein is CASSGGQGAYNSPLHF. The CDR3 region has the DNA TGTGCCAGCAGCGGAGGACAGGGGGCCTATAATTCACCCCTCCACTTT.

V gene TRBV6-2 or TRBV6-3 combines with J gene TRBJ2-6; the match to TRBD1 covers 9 bases. The V and J ends lost 4 bases and 2 bases, in that order; junction bases with no gene match: 6. Germline values: CDR1 MNHEY, CDR2 SVGEGT. CDR3 size: 17 residues. This CDR3 reads CASSSGTGRTGANVLTF. The CDR3 DNA reads as TGTGCCAGCAGTTCCGGGACAGGGAGGACTGGGGCCAACGTCCTGACTTTC.

This chain connects TRBV30 to TRBJ2-5; TRBD2 might be the D (5 bases). This CDR3 has 16 amino acids. The germline V gene encodes CDR1 GTSNPN and CDR2 SVGIG (reference sequence). V gave up 3 bases and J gave up 4 bases, with 21 bases separating them. DNA for the CDR3: TGTGCCTGGAGCCAGGACCGGGCCCGGGGAAGAGAGACCCAGTACTTC. This gives the protein CAWSQDRARGRETQYF.

The chain combines TRBV6-2 or TRBV6-3 with TRBJ2-7; D might be TRBD2 (6 bases). The V end lost 4 bases, the J end lost 7 bases, and 8 bases lay between the germline ends. The V gene's germline CDR1 is MNHEY and CDR2 SVGEGT. CDR3 length equals 11 residues. The CDR3, as DNA: TGTGCCAGCAGTTCGGCGGGAGAGCAGTACTTC. Translating it yields CASSSAGEQYF.

This rearrangement joins TRBV19 to TRBJ1-5; D gene ambiguous. This CDR3 is 15 amino acids long. Trimming shortened V by 6 bases and J by 0 bases, and 12 bases separated the two germline ends. The germline V gene has CDR1 LNHDA and CDR2 SQIVND (reference sequence). Here the CDR3 DNA reads TGTGCCAGTAGCTTTGAGCCTCATAGCAATCAGCCCCAGCATTTT. It codes for CASSFEPHSNQPQHF.

The chain employs TRBV9 and TRBJ2-1, with 7 bases fitting TRBD2. CDR1 and CDR2 (germline): SGDLS, YYNGEE. V was pared by 6 bases and J by 4 bases, with 10 bases of the junction left unmatched. This CDR3 is 15 amino acids long. In DNA, the CDR3 is TGTGCCAGCACTTGGGGCGGGGGAGATTACAATGAGCAGTTCTTC. Translation gives CASTWGGGDYNEQFF.

This clone was seen once. CDR3 protein: CASSSAGYGYTF. The CDR3 DNA reads TGTGCCAGCAGCTCGGCGGGCTATGGCTACACCTTC. The J gene is TRBJ1-2, the V gene TRBV28; D remains ambiguous. The CDR3 length is 12 residues. Between the trimmed V and J ends, which lost 6 bases and 4 bases, there was a span of 9 bases. CDR1 is MDHEN and CDR2 is SYDVKM in the germline V gene.

V and J are TRBV28 and TRBJ1-5; 9 positions match TRBD1. There are 12 residues in the CDR3. Germline-derived CDR1 and CDR2 are MDHEN and SYDVKM. V gave up 8 bases and J gave up 5 bases; unmatched junction bases: 1. CDR3 in amino acids: CASGTGYQPQHF. In nucleotides, the CDR3 is TGTGCCAGCGGGACAGGGTATCAGCCCCAGCATTTT.